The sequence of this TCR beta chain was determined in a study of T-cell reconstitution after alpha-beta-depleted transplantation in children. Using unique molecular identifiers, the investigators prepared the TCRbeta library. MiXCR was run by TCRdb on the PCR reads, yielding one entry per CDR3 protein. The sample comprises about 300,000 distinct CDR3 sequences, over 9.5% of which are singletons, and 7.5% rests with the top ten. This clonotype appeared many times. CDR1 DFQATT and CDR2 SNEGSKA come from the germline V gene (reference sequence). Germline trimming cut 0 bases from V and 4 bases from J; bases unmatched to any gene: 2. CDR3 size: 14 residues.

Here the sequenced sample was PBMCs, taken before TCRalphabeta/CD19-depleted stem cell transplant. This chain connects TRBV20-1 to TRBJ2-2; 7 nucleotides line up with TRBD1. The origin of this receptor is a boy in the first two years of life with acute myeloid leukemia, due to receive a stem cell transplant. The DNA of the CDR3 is TGCAGTGCTAGAGATCCAGGGGGCACCGGGGAGCTGTTTTTT. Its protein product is CSARDPGGTGELFF.